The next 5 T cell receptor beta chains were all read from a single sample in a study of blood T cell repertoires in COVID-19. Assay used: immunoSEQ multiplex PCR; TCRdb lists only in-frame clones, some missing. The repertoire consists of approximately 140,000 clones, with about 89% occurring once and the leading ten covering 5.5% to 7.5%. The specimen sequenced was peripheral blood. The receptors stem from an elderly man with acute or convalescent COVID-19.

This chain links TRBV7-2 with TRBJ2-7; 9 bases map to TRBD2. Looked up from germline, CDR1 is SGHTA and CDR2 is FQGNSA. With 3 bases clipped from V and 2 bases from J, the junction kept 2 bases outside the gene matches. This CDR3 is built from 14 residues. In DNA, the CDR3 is TGTGCCAGCAGCTTGGAGCGGGGGGCCTACGAGCAGTACTTC. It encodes CASSLERGAYEQYF.

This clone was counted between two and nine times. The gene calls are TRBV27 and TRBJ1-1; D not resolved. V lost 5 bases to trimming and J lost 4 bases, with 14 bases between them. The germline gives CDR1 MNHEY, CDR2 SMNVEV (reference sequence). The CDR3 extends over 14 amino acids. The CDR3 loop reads CASSPLPELTEAFF. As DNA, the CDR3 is TGTGCCAGCAGTCCGCTACCCGAGCTCACTGAAGCTTTCTTT.

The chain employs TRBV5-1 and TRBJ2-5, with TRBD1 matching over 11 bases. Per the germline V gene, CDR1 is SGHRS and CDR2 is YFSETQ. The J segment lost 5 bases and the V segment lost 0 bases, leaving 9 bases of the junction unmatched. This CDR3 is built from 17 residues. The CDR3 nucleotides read TGCGCCAGCAGCTTGGATGCTAGGACAGGGGGCGTCGAGACCCAGTACTTC. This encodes CASSLDARTGGVETQYF. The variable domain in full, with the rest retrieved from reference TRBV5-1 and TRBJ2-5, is KAGVTQTPRYLIKTRGQQVTLSCSPISGHRSVSWYQQTPGQGLQFLFEYFSETQRNKGNFPGRFSGRQFSNSRSEMNVSTLELGDSALYLCASSLDARTGGVETQYFGPGTRLLVL.

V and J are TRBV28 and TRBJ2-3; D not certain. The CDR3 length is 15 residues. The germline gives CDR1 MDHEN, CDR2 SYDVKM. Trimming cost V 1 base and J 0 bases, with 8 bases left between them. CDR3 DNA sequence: TGTGCCAGCAGTTTATTATCCCCGAGCACAGATACGCAGTATTTT. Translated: CASSLLSPSTDTQYF.

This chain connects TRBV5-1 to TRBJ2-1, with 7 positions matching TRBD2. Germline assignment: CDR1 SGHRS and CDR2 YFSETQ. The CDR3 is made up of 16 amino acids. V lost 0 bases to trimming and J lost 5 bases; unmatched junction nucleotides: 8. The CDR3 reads CASSLAPRGENNEQFF. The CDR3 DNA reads TGCGCCAGCAGCTTGGCCCCCCGGGGGGAAAACAATGAGCAGTTCTTC.